The 27 T cell receptor beta chains given below trace back to one sample, sequenced in a study of blood T cells in healthy people across ages. Primers used in a second PCR of roughly 6 to 11 cycles were a sample-barcoded 5' primer and a J-beta primer mix. One entry per CDR3 protein results from TCRdb running MiXCR on the 5' RACE reads. The sample comprises about 780,000 distinct CDR3 sequences, around 25% of which are singletons, and less than 3.5% rests with the top ten. The same sample was also used in a study of T cells of mothers and their children.

Sequenced: blood. The receptor set was obtained from a boy between 10 and 17 years old in good health.

This clonotype was detected only a few times. One junction end disagrees with the germline gene, perhaps due to a read error. The V call is TRBV28, the J call TRBJ2-3; the D gene is possibly TRBD2 (5 bases). The CDR3 runs 15 residues. Per germline, CDR1 MDHEN and CDR2 SYDVKM. The CDR3 spells CASSLSVEAADTQYF. The CDR3 nucleotides are TGTGCCAGCAGTTTATCGGTGGAGGCGGCAGATACACAGTATTTT.

The chain's CDR3 is CASRKGQGSYEQYF. The CDR3 DNA is TGTGCCAGCAGAAAGGGACAGGGAAGCTACGAGCAGTACTTC. The V and J genes are TRBV6-5 and TRBJ2-7, with 9 bases fitting TRBD1. Per the germline V gene, CDR1 is MNHEY and CDR2 is SVGAGI. The CDR3 sequence is 14 residues long. Losses at the gene ends were 6 bases for V and 3 bases for J; bases not matched to a gene: 6.

In this sample, this clonotype turned up a few times. The CDR3 loop is CASSLQGLTSTDTQYF. The CDR3 bases are TGCGCCAGCAGCTTGCAGGGGCTTACTAGCACAGATACGCAGTATTTT. The rearrangement joins TRBV5-1 to TRBJ2-3; D possibly corresponds to TRBD1 (6 bases). The ends were cut back, 1 base at V and 0 bases at J, with 12 bases in the middle. The length of the CDR3 is 16 residues. Germline values: CDR1 SGHRS, CDR2 YFSETQ.

With regard to this clonotype: Relative to the germline gene, one junction end is altered; a read error may explain this. The chain couples TRBV12-5 to TRBJ2-3; D call uncertain. The CDR3 consists of 13 residues. Looked up from germline, CDR1 is LGHNT and CDR2 is FRNRAP. In DNA form, the CDR3 reads TGTGCTAGTGGTTTAACAAGTACAGATACACAGTATTTT. Translated: CASGLTSTDTQYF.

This clonotype was counted between two and nine times. The chain links TRBV19 to TRBJ1-2; TRBD1 matches 11 bases. CDR3 length equals 16 residues. V trimming: 6 bases; J trimming: 8 bases; junction bases outside the gene matches: 14. Germline CDR1 LNHDA, CDR2 SQIVND (reference sequence). In DNA form, the CDR3 reads TGTGCCAGTAGCTCGGCCACCGGGACAGGGGGAGGCGGCTACACCTTC. It is translated as CASSSATGTGGGGYTF.

This clonotype has only a few counts. The genes are TRBV7-3 and TRBJ1-5; no definite D call. This CDR3 has 13 amino acids. Per germline, CDR1 SGHTA and CDR2 FQGTGA. Trimming left V 5 bases short and J 5 bases short, with 10 bases between. The CDR3 loop is CASSPKPDQPQHF. The CDR3 bases are TGTGCCAGCAGCCCCAAGCCGGATCAGCCCCAGCATTTT.

Only a few counts were recorded for this clonotype. V is TRBV20-1 and J is TRBJ2-5, with D unclear. The CDR3 is 12 residues long. Trimming took off 0 bases at V and 6 bases at J, with 8 bases between the two ends. The germline gives CDR1 DFQATT, CDR2 SNEGSKA (reference sequence). For the CDR3, the DNA is TGCAGTGCTAGAGATCCCCACCAGACCCAGTACTTC. Translation: CSARDPHQTQYF.

A few counts support this clonotype. The chain combines TRBV6-4 with TRBJ2-4; D not resolved. The CDR3 contains 12 residues. Per the germline V gene, CDR1 is MRHNA and CDR2 is SNTAGT. The V gene lost 2 bases and the J gene lost 9 bases, with 8 bases spanning the gap. CDR3 in DNA: TGTGCCAGCAGTGACCCCCTGGGCATTCAGTACTTC. Residues: CASSDPLGIQYF.

In nucleotides, the CDR3 is TGCGCCAGCAGTGAGTCGGTAGGACGGCGGTTATACGAGCAGTACTTC. It encodes CASSESVGRRLYEQYF. The chain has TRBV10-1 and TRBJ2-7; D call uncertain. CDR1 is WNHNN and CDR2 is SYGVQD in the germline V gene (reference sequence). CDR3 length: 16 residues. Trimming shortened V by 0 bases and J by 4 bases, and 16 bases separated the two germline ends.

In this sample, this clonotype turned up once. This sequence joins TRBV2 and TRBJ1-2; D is perhaps TRBD1 (5 bases). The CDR3 is 13 amino acids. V shed 1 base and J shed 8 bases, with 11 bases lying between them. CDR1 is SNHLY and CDR2 is FYNNEI in the germline V gene. CDR3 nucleotides: TGTGCCAGCAGTGAAGGACCGGGACGAGGCTACACCTTC. This gives the protein CASSEGPGRGYTF.

This clonotype was counted only a few times. V is TRBV3-1 and J is TRBJ2-5, with D tentatively TRBD2 (7 bases). In germline, CDR1 is LGHDT, CDR2 YNNKEL (reference sequence). The V end was cut by 4 bases, the J end by 8 bases, with 20 bases between. The CDR3 is 15 amino acids. CDR3: CASSRGTTRGATQYF. The CDR3 region has the DNA TGTGCCAGCAGCCGCGGGACAACCCGGGGGGCCACCCAGTACTTC.

V and J are TRBV15 and TRBJ1-4; D possibly corresponds to TRBD1 (5 bases). Trimming left V 3 bases short and J 8 bases short, with 10 bases between. Germline V CDR1 and CDR2: LNHNV, YYDKDF (reference sequence). The CDR3 runs to 13 residues. CDR3 in amino acids: CATSRGDSEKLFF. The CDR3 DNA follows: TGTGCCACCAGCAGGGGAGACAGCGAAAAACTGTTTTTT. The whole variable domain, remainder taken from reference TRBV15 and TRBJ1-4, is DAMVIQNPRYQVTQFGKPVTLSCSQTLNHNVMYWYQQKSSQAPKLLFHYYDKDFNNEADTPDNFQSRRPNTSFCFLDIRSPGLGDTAMYLCATSRGDSEKLFFGSGTQLSVL.

This clonotype has just a few counts. This rearrangement joins TRBV12-3 or TRBV12-4 to TRBJ1-4; D is unresolved. The V and J ends lost 2 bases and 0 bases respectively, with 10 bases between them. This CDR3 region has 16 residues. CDR3 residues: CASSLNAAATNEKLFF. CDR3 nucleotide sequence: TGTGCCAGCAGTTTAAATGCGGCAGCAACTAATGAAAAACTGTTTTTT.

This clonotype was counted between two and nine times. At one of its ends the junction is not consistent with the germline gene, which may arise from a read error. The chain carries TRBV29-1 and TRBJ2-5; either TRBD1 or TRBD2 may fit D (5 bases each). This CDR3 contains 13 residues. CDR1 is SQVTM, CDR2 ANQGSEA, per germline. CDR3 DNA: TGCAGCGTTAGTGAAGGGACCTGGGAGACCCGGTACTTC. Residues: CSVSEGTWETRYF.

V gene TRBV15 combines with J gene TRBJ1-5, with D uncertain. The germline V gene has CDR1 LNHNV and CDR2 YYDKDF (reference sequence). This CDR3 spans 14 amino acids. V dropped 1 base and J dropped 4 bases, with 8 bases sitting between them. The CDR3 sequence: CATSRVGLNQPQHF. CDR3 bases: TGTGCCACCAGCAGAGTCGGACTTAATCAGCCCCAGCATTTT.

There are a few counts of this clonotype. The chain has TRBV20-1 and TRBJ2-2, with D perhaps TRBD2 (6 bases). The V gene lost 5 bases and the J gene lost 4 bases, with 11 bases spanning the gap. Per germline, CDR1 DFQATT and CDR2 SNEGSKA (reference sequence). This CDR3 comprises 13 residues. The CDR3 sequence: CSAPRGSTGELFF. The CDR3 nucleotides are TGCAGTGCTCCCCGGGGGAGCACCGGGGAGCTGTTTTTT.

The rearrangement links TRBV12-5 to TRBJ2-5, with D unclear. Per germline, CDR1 LGHNT and CDR2 FRNRAP. Trimming left V 2 bases short and J 5 bases short, with 3 bases between. The CDR3 loop spans 11 amino acids. The CDR3 nucleotides are TGTGCTAGTGGTTTGATCGAGACCCAGTACTTC. Protein sequence: CASGLIETQYF.

The sample holds a few counts of this clonotype. The chain couples TRBV15 to TRBJ2-5; no definite D call. The CDR3 is 16 amino acids. The V gene lost 3 bases and the J gene lost 1 base, with 15 bases spanning the gap. The V gene's germline CDR1 is LNHNV and CDR2 YYDKDF (reference sequence). CDR3 coding DNA: TGTGCCACCAGCAGGGAACCATGGTCAGGCCAAGAGACCCAGTACTTC. Amino acids: CATSREPWSGQETQYF. Based on the CDR3 plus reference TRBV15 and TRBJ2-5, the full variable domain is DAMVIQNPRYQVTQFGKPVTLSCSQTLNHNVMYWYQQKSSQAPKLLFHYYDKDFNNEADTPDNFQSRRPNTSFCFLDIRSPGLGDTAMYLCATSREPWSGQETQYFGPGTRLLVL.

This clonotype was picked up many times. V and J are TRBV16 and TRBJ1-5; a possible D gene is TRBD1 (5 bases). Trimming left V 2 bases short and J 3 bases short, with 8 bases between. This CDR3 is 14 amino acids long. Germline V gives CDR1 KGHSY, CDR2 FQNENV. DNA of the CDR3: TGTGCCAGCAGCCAAGGACACCCCAATCAGCCCCAGCATTTT. Its protein product is CASSQGHPNQPQHF. The whole variable domain, remainder taken from reference TRBV16 and TRBJ1-5, is GEEVAQTPKHLVRGEGQKAKLYCAPIKGHSYVFWYQQVLKNEFKFLISFQNENVFDETGMPKERFSAKCLPNSPCSLEIQATKLEDSAVYFCASSQGHPNQPQHFGDGTRLSIL.

This clonotype was counted a few times. The chain uses TRBV11-3 and TRBJ2-3; 9 bases fit TRBD1. V dropped 5 bases and J dropped 2; count of bases not matched to a gene: 5. The CDR3 loop spans 15 amino acids. Germline-derived CDR1 and CDR2 are SGHNT and YENEEA. CDR3 loop: CASSIGQGTTDTQYF. The CDR3 DNA reads TGTGCCAGCAGCATCGGACAGGGGACCACAGATACGCAGTATTTT.

This clonotype has more than one count but fewer than ten. At one end, the junction sequence differs from germline, possibly due to a read error. The V call is TRBV7-3, the J call TRBJ2-3, with a possible D match to TRBD2 (6 bases). Germline-derived CDR1 and CDR2 are SGHTA and FQGTGA. This CDR3 comprises 17 residues. CDR3 nucleotide sequence: TGTGCCAGCAGCTTACATGGGACTCCAGATAGCACAGGTACGCAGTATTTT. Residues: CASSLHGTPDSTGTQYF.

This rearrangement joins TRBV28 to TRBJ1-1; possible D gene TRBD1, 5 bases. V was trimmed by 5 bases and J by 0 bases, leaving 13 bases between them. In germline, CDR1 is MDHEN, CDR2 SYDVKM. This CDR3 has 15 residues. The DNA of the CDR3 is TGTGCCAGCAGTATCCCCGGACACCTGAACACTGAAGCTTTCTTT. This sequence encodes CASSIPGHLNTEAFF. Looking up the rest from reference TRBV28 and TRBJ1-1 gives the full variable domain: DVKVTQSSRYLVKRTGEKVFLECVQDMDHENMFWYRQDPGLGLRLIYFSYDVKMKEKGDIPEGYSVSREKKERFSLILESASTNQTSMYLCASSIPGHLNTEAFFGQGTRLTVV.

The chain couples TRBV6-5 to TRBJ1-1; no definite D call. V lost 0 bases and J 10 bases, leaving 18 bases between the germline ends. CDR1 is MNHEY, CDR2 SVGAGI, per germline. This CDR3 is 15 amino acids long. CDR3 residues: CASSYSNLSPGGAFF. Written as DNA, the CDR3 is TGTGCCAGCAGTTACTCGAACCTCAGCCCTGGTGGAGCTTTCTTT.

This clonotype has just a few counts. This chain joins TRBV12-3 or TRBV12-4 and TRBJ2-5; 7 bases are shared with TRBD1. The DNA end is a closer match to TRBJ2-1, so the J assignment may be wrong. The CDR3 contains 15 residues. CDR3: CASSPAGTVVNEQFF. CDR3 nucleotide sequence: TGTGCCAGCAGTCCAGCCGGGACAGTGGTCAATGAGCAGTTCTTC.

The V call is TRBV30, the J call TRBJ1-1, with TRBD1 matching 8 bases. CDR1 is GTSNPN and CDR2 is SVGIG in the germline V gene (reference sequence). Losses at the gene ends were 5 bases for V and 6 bases for J; bases not matched to a gene: 2. The CDR3 totals 11 residues. Written as DNA, the CDR3 is TGTGCCTGGGCACAGGGGGCTGAAGCTTTCTTT. Its translation is CAWAQGAEAFF.

The chain couples TRBV13 to TRBJ2-3; D is uncertain. Trimming took 5 bases from V and 7 from J, leaving 13 bases between them. Germline CDR1 reads PRHDT; CDR2 reads FYEKMQ (reference sequence). This CDR3 contains 13 residues. DNA of the CDR3: TGTGCCAGCAGCCCAAGTGGGCTGTATACGCAGTATTTT. This codes for CASSPSGLYTQYF.

This clonotype was observed a handful of times. This chain links TRBV27 with TRBJ2-7, with 8 bases fitting TRBD2. Germline V gene lookup returns CDR1 MNHEY and CDR2 SMNVEV (reference sequence). J was trimmed by 5 bases and V by 2 bases; bases with no gene match: 11. CDR3 size: 16 residues. The DNA for the CDR3 is TGTGCCAGCAGTTTAAGGAGCGGGGGACCTCAGAACGAGCAGTACTTC. It encodes CASSLRSGGPQNEQYF.